These T cell receptor beta chains were read from a single sample in a study of a mutant IDH1 vaccine in newly diagnosed glioma. The assay was immunoSEQ multiplex PCR, and TCRdb's table has in-frame clones only and misses some. The sample lists 120,000 or so clones, 80% seen once, with 5% to 7% in the top ten. Their antigens remain unidentified. Sequenced here: PBMCs, sampled from a glioma patient whose treatment included an IDH1 peptide vaccine. The receptor source for this set is a man in his forties with glioma. The CDR3 runs from the conserved cysteine through the conserved F or W. The order of the fields is CDR3 DNA, CDR3 protein, J gene, clone size, V gene, D gene. D genes are given only for firm matches. Rows may omit the clone size; those that give it use once, few, many or a size class.

DNA: TGCGCCAGCAGCCAAGATGGGGGCCAGACTAACTATGGCTACACCTTC
CDR3: CASSQDGGQTNYGYTF
J: TRBJ1-2
size: once
V: TRBV4-1
D: NA

DNA: TGTGCCAGCAGCTTAGTTTCCAGCCAAGAGACCCAGTACTTC
CDR3: CASSLVSSQETQYF
J: TRBJ2-5
size: NA
V: TRBV7-8
D: NA

DNA: TGTGCCAGCAGCTTATACCTAGCGGAGCAAGAGACCCAGTACTTC
CDR3: CASSLYLAEQETQYF
J: TRBJ2-5
size: NA
V: TRBV11-2
D: TRBD2

DNA: TGTGCCAGCAACCCCGCGGGCAGGGTCGCTGAAGCTTTCTTT
CDR3: CASNPAGRVAEAFF
J: TRBJ1-1
size: NA
V: TRBV6-5
D: NA

DNA: TGTGCCAGCATCCCCCCAGGGACAGGGTACAATGAGCAGTTCTTC
CDR3: CASIPPGTGYNEQFF
J: TRBJ2-1
size: NA
V: TRBV7-8
D: TRBD1

DNA: TGTGCCAGCAGCCCCGGGGGGGTTGAGCAGTTCTTC
CDR3: CASSPGGVEQFF
J: TRBJ2-1
size: NA
V: TRBV9
D: TRBD2

DNA: TGTGCCACTGAGAGGGACAGAAATGAAAAACTGTTTTTT
CDR3: CATERDRNEKLFF
J: TRBJ1-4
size: NA
V: TRBV2
D: TRBD1

DNA: TGTGCCAGCAGCTTCCCTAGCGGGGGAAGCTCCTACAATGAGCAGTTCTTC
CDR3: CASSFPSGGSSYNEQFF
J: TRBJ2-1
size: NA
V: TRBV7-2
D: TRBD2

DNA: TGTGCCAGCAGCTGGACAGCGAACACCGGGGAGCTGTTTTTT
CDR3: CASSWTANTGELFF
J: TRBJ2-2
size: once
V: TRBV5-4
D: NA

DNA: TGTGCCAGCAGTCGGACTAGCGGGAGCCAAGAGACCCAGTACTTC
CDR3: CASSRTSGSQETQYF
J: TRBJ2-5
size: NA
V: TRBV6-5
D: TRBD2

DNA: TGTGCCAGCAGCGTGGGACTAGCGGGAGGGCCCCACACAGATACGCAGTATTTT
CDR3: CASSVGLAGGPHTDTQYF
J: TRBJ2-3
size: NA
V: TRBV9
D: TRBD2

DNA: TGTGCCAGCAGCGACCGGACAGGGATGAGCTTTGGCTACACCTTC
CDR3: CASSDRTGMSFGYTF
J: TRBJ1-2
size: many
V: TRBV7-9
D: TRBD1

DNA: TGTGCCTGGAGTCTCGGCCTAGCGGGAGGGCTAGGTACAGATACGCAGTATTTT
CDR3: CAWSLGLAGGLGTDTQYF
J: TRBJ2-3
size: NA
V: TRBV30
D: TRBD2

DNA: TGCGCCAGCAGCTTGGGGGGCAGTGCAACTAATGAAAAACTGTTTTTT
CDR3: CASSLGGSATNEKLFF
J: TRBJ1-4
size: NA
V: TRBV5-1
D: NA

DNA: TGTGCCAGTAGTACCACGGGGAGGACTAATGAAAAACTGTTTTTT
CDR3: CASSTTGRTNEKLFF
J: TRBJ1-4
size: NA
V: TRBV19
D: NA

DNA: TGTGCCAGCAGCGTCGGGAATAGGGAAAAACTGTTTTTT
CDR3: CASSVGNREKLFF
J: TRBJ1-4
size: NA
V: TRBV9
D: NA

DNA: TGTGCCCTCCAGGGACGGGAGTACTTC
CDR3: CALQGREYF
J: TRBJ2-7
size: NA
V: TRBV25-1
D: NA

DNA: TGTGTCCTAAAGGGCAGCCCTCAGGACACTGAAGCTTTCTTT
CDR3: CVLKGSPQDTEAFF
J: TRBJ1-1
size: few
V: TRBV6-1
D: NA

DNA: TGTGCCAGCAGCTTAGGACTGCTTCAGCCCCAGCATTTT
CDR3: CASSLGLLQPQHF
J: TRBJ1-5
size: NA
V: TRBV7-2
D: NA

DNA: TGTGCCAGCAGAGGCAGGGTAGATGAAAAACTGTTTTTT
CDR3: CASRGRVDEKLFF
J: TRBJ1-4
size: NA
V: TRBV14
D: NA

DNA: TGTGCCAGCAGTGAAGCGGGAGCACCTAACTATGGCTACACCTTC
CDR3: CASSEAGAPNYGYTF
J: TRBJ1-2
size: NA
V: TRBV2
D: NA

DNA: TGTGCCAGCATTCTCACGCTGGCCGGGACCGAGTACAATGAGCAGTTCTTC
CDR3: CASILTLAGTEYNEQFF
J: TRBJ2-1
size: NA
V: TRBV27
D: NA

DNA: TGCGCCAGCAGCCAAGACCCCCCCGGGACTAGCGGTTACAATGAGCAGTTCTTC
CDR3: CASSQDPPGTSGYNEQFF
J: TRBJ2-1
size: NA
V: TRBV4-3
D: TRBD2

DNA: TGCGCCAGCAGCCAAGAGGGTAGGTCTGGCCAGCAGTACTTC
CDR3: CASSQEGRSGQQYF
J: TRBJ2-7
size: NA
V: TRBV4-1
D: NA

DNA: TGTGCCTGGAGTGGGCTAGCGGGGGACGGTGAGCAGTTCTTC
CDR3: CAWSGLAGDGEQFF
J: TRBJ2-1
size: NA
V: TRBV30
D: TRBD2

DNA: TGTGCCAGCTCCTTTCGGGGCGGGGAGCAGTACTTC
CDR3: CASSFRGGEQYF
J: TRBJ2-7
size: NA
V: TRBV19
D: NA

DNA: TGTGCCAGTACTCGGGACAGGGACACTGAAGCTTTCTTT
CDR3: CASTRDRDTEAFF
J: TRBJ1-1
size: few
V: TRBV19
D: TRBD1

DNA: TGTGCCAGCAGCCGAGGAACCGGGGAGCTGTTTTTT
CDR3: CASSRGTGELFF
J: TRBJ2-2
size: NA
V: TRBV7-6
D: NA

DNA: TGTGCTAGTGGTTTGGGGGACAGGAACTATGGCTACACCTTC
CDR3: CASGLGDRNYGYTF
J: TRBJ1-2
size: NA
V: TRBV12-5
D: TRBD1

DNA: TGTGCCAGTAGTGGGGACTCGCGCGGGGGGACGCAGTATTTT
CDR3: CASSGDSRGGTQYF
J: TRBJ2-3
size: few
V: TRBV19
D: TRBD2

DNA: TGTGCCAGCAGTGCCAGGGTGGACTACGAGCAGTACTTC
CDR3: CASSARVDYEQYF
J: TRBJ2-7
size: NA
V: TRBV6-1
D: NA

DNA: TGCGCCAGCAGCTTGGCAGCGGGGGGAACCTACGAGCAGTACTTC
CDR3: CASSLAAGGTYEQYF
J: TRBJ2-7
size: NA
V: TRBV5-1
D: TRBD2

DNA: TGTGCCAGTAGTACACGTAAAAGACAGTCCTACGAGCAGTACTTC
CDR3: CASSTRKRQSYEQYF
J: TRBJ2-7
size: NA
V: TRBV19
D: NA

DNA: TGCGCCAGCAGCTCAGGGGGCGCGATCGAAAAACTGTTTTTT
CDR3: CASSSGGAIEKLFF
J: TRBJ1-4
size: few
V: TRBV5-1
D: TRBD1

DNA: TGTGCCAGCAGTGAGCATCTCCTACCCACTGAAGCTTTCTTT
CDR3: CASSEHLLPTEAFF
J: TRBJ1-1
size: NA
V: TRBV6-6
D: NA